One sample yielded the 4 T cell receptor beta chains listed below, sequenced in a study of blood T cells in healthy people across ages. Alongside a J-beta primer mix, a sample-barcoded 5' primer served in a second PCR lasting 7 to 11 cycles. TCRdb reprocessed the 5' RACE reads with MiXCR, giving one entry per CDR3 protein. Of almost 800,000 distinct CDR3 sequences in the sample, nearly 60% were seen once. The sequenced sample was blood. All receptors come from a man younger than 45 in good health.

This clonotype occurred a few times. This chain connects TRBV20-1 to TRBJ2-7; 9 nucleotides agree with TRBD2. V lost 6 bases, J lost 1 base, and 7 bases stayed unmatched. The CDR3 runs 14 residues. Per germline, CDR1 DFQATT and CDR2 SNEGSKA (reference sequence). CDR3 residues: CSATLAGRSYEQYF. CDR3 DNA: TGCAGTGCAACCCTAGCGGGGAGGTCCTACGAGCAGTACTTC.

CDR3 bases: TGTGCCAGCAGTACTCGGGGTGGGGCCTCCTACAATGAGCAGTTCTTC. It encodes CASSTRGGASYNEQFF. The chain employs TRBV27 and TRBJ2-1; perhaps D is TRBD1 or TRBD2 (5 bases each). The V and J ends lost 5 bases and 0 bases respectively, with 14 bases between them. The CDR3 has 16 amino acids. The germline CDR1 and CDR2 sequences are MNHEY and SMNVEV (reference sequence).

This clonotype was detected only a few times. The DNA of the CDR3 is TGCAGCGTTGCCGGACTAGCGGGGGCAACCTACGAGCAGTACTTC. It yields the protein CSVAGLAGATYEQYF. The V and J genes are TRBV29-1 and TRBJ2-7; 13 bases line up with TRBD2. The CDR3 runs to 15 residues. The germline V gene has CDR1 SQVTM and CDR2 ANQGSEA. The V and J ends lost 4 bases and 2 bases, in that order; junction bases with no gene match: 5.

The gene calls are TRBV29-1 and TRBJ2-7; D possibly matches TRBD1 or TRBD2 (5 bases each). Germline V CDR1 and CDR2: SQVTM, ANQGSEA. Trimming removed 4 bases from V and 6 bases from J, with 19 bases in between. This CDR3 is built from 14 residues. The CDR3 DNA sequence: TGCAGCGTTGTGGGCCTTTCCTCCGGGGCCGAGCAGTACTTC. It encodes CSVVGLSSGAEQYF.